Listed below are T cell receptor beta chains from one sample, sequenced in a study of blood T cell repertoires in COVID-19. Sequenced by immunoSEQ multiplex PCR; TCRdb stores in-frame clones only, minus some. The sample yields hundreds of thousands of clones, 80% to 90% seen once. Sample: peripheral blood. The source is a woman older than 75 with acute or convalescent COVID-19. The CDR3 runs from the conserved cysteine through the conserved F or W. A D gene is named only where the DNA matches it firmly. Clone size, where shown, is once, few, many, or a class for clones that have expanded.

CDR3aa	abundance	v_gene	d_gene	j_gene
CASSQALNTEAFF	.	TRBV19	.	TRBJ1-1
CASSATGTGRNEQYF	.	TRBV5-1	TRBD1	TRBJ2-7
CASSLGGGPSSFEQFF	many	TRBV7-9	.	TRBJ2-1
CASSPDRPSGNTIYF	.	TRBV2	.	TRBJ1-3
CASRETGLGTNEKLFF	.	TRBV2	TRBD1	TRBJ1-4
CASYSGVVHGYTF	.	TRBV28	.	TRBJ1-2
CASSVALSSNGNTIYF	once	TRBV9	.	TRBJ1-3
CASSLGHVNTGELFF	.	TRBV11-2	.	TRBJ2-2
CSASLGGGVSETQYF	.	TRBV20-1	.	TRBJ2-5
CSVPRAGNGYTF	.	TRBV29-1	.	TRBJ1-2
CASTPLGDEQFF	.	TRBV18	.	TRBJ2-1
CASSNSYEQFF	few	TRBV18	.	TRBJ2-1
CASSQDSLYGYTF	.	TRBV19	.	TRBJ1-2
CASSPPGHVSYTF	.	TRBV5-5	.	TRBJ1-2
CAWSVRVAGGQDIQYF	.	TRBV30	TRBD2	TRBJ2-4
CASRGAPTNEKLFF	.	TRBV19	.	TRBJ1-4
CASSQGRKEKLFF	.	TRBV19	.	TRBJ1-4
CASSYTSEKQETQYF	.	TRBV5-1	.	TRBJ2-5
CASSWGGRGYNEQFF	.	TRBV7-3	TRBD2	TRBJ2-1
CASSVGGGEQYF	.	TRBV9	.	TRBJ2-7
CATSRAGEAFF	.	TRBV15	.	TRBJ1-1